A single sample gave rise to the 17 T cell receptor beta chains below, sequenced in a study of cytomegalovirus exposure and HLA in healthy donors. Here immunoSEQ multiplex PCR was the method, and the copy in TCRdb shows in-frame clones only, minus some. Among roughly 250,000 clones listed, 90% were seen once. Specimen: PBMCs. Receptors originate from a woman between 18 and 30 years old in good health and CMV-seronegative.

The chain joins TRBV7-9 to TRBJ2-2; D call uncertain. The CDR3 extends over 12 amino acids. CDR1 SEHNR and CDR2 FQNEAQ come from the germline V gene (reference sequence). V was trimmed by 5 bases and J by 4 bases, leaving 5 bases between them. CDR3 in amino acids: CASSPSTGELFF. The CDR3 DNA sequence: TGTGCCAGCAGCCCCAGCACCGGGGAGCTGTTTTTT.

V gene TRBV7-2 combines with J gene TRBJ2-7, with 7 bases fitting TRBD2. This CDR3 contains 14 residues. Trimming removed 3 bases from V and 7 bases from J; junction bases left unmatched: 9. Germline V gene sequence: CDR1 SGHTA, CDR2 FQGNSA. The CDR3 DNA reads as TGTGCCAGCAGCTTCGGACTAGGCCCAGGGGAGCAGTACTTC. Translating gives CASSFGLGPGEQYF.

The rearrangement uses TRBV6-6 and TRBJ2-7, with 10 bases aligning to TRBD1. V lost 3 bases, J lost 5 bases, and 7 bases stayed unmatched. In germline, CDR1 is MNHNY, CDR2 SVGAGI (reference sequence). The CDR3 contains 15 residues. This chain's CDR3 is CASSYQTGGVDEQYV. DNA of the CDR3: TGTGCCAGCAGTTATCAGACAGGGGGCGTCGACGAGCAGTACGTC.

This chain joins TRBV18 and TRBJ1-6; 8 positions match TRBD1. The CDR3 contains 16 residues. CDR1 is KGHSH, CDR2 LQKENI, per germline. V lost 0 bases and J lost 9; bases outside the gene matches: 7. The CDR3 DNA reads TGTGCCAGCTCACCACCGGGCACAGGGGGAATTTCACCCCTCCACTTT. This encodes CASSPPGTGGISPLHF.

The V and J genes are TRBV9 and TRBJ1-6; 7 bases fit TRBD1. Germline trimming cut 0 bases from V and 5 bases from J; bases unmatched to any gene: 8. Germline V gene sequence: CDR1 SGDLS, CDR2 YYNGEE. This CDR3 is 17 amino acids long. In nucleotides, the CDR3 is TGTGCCAGCAGCGTAGTTGAGGGGGCGCCGGATAATTCACCCCTCCACTTT. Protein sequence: CASSVVEGAPDNSPLHF.

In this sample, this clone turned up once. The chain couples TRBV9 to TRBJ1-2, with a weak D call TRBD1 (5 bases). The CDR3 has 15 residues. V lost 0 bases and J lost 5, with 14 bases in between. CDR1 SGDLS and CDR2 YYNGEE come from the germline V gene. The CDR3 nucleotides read TGTGCCAGCAGCGTAGACTGGGGCGCGGGGTATGGCTACACCTTC. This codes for CASSVDWGAGYGYTF.

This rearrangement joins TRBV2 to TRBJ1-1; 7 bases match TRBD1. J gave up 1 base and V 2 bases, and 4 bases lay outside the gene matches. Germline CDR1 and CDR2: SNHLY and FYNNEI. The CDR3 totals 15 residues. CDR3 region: CASSEPQGRNTEAFF. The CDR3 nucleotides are TGTGCCAGCAGTGAACCACAGGGGAGGAACACTGAAGCTTTCTTT. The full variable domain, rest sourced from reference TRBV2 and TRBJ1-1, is EPEVTQTPSHQVTQMGQEVILRCVPISNHLYFYWYRQILGQKVEFLVSFYNNEISEKSEIFDDQFSVERPDGSNFTLKIRSTKLEDSAMYFCASSEPQGRNTEAFFGQGTRLTVV.

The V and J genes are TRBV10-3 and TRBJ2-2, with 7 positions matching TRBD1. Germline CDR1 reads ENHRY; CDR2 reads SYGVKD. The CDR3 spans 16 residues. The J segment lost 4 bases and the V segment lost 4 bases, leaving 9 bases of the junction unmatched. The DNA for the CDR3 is TGTGCCATCAGTGTTGGGGGACAGACACTCACCGGGGAGCTGTTTTTT. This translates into CAISVGGQTLTGELFF.

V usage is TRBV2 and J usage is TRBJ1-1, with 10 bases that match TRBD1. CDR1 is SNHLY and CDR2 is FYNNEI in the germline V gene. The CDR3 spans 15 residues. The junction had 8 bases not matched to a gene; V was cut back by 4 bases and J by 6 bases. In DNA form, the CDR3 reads TGTGCCAGCAGTGCCGGGACAGGGGAAGTTGCTGAAGCTTTCTTT. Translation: CASSAGTGEVAEAFF.

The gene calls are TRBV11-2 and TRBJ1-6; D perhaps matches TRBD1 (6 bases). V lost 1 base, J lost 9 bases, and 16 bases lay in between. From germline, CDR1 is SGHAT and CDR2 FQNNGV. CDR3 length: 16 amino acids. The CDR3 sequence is CASSLGFTGMSSPLHF. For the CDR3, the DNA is TGTGCCAGCAGCTTAGGATTTACAGGGATGAGTTCACCCCTCCACTTT. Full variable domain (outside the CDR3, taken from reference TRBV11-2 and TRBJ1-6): EAGVAQSPRYKIIEKRQSVAFWCNPISGHATLYWYQQILGQGPKLLIQFQNNGVVDDSQLPKDRFSAERLKGVDSTLKIQPAKLEDSAVYLCASSLGFTGMSSPLHFGNGTRLTVT.

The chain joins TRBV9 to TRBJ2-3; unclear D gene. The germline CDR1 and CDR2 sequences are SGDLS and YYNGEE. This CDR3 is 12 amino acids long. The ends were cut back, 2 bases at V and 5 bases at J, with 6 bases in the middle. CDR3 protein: CASSVSGDTQYF. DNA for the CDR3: TGTGCCAGCAGCGTTTCCGGAGATACGCAGTATTTT.

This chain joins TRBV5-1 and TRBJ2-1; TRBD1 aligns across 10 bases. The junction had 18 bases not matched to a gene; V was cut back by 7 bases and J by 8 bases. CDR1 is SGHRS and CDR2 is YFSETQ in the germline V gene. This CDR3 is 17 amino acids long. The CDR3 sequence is CASYPRPGQGWLDEQFF. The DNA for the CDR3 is TGCGCCAGCTATCCCCGACCGGGACAGGGGTGGCTGGATGAGCAGTTCTTC. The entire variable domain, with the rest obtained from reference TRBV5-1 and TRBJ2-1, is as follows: KAGVTQTPRYLIKTRGQQVTLSCSPISGHRSVSWYQQTPGQGLQFLFEYFSETQRNKGNFPGRFSGRQFSNSRSEMNVSTLELGDSALYLCASYPRPGQGWLDEQFFGPGTRLTVL.

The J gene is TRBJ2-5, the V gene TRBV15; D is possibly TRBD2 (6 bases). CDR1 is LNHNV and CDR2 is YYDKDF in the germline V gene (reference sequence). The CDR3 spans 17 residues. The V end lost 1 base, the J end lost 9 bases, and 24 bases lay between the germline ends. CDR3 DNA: TGTGCCACCAGCAGAGGGGATTCCTTGGACACCGGGGAGGCCCAGTACTTC. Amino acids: CATSRGDSLDTGEAQYF.

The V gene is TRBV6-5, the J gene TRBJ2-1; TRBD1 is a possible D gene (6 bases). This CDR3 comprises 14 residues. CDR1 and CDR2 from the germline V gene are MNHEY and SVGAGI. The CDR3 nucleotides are TGTGCTACCTATGGTCTACATCAGGGGAGCGAGCAGTTCTTC. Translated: CATYGLHQGSEQFF.

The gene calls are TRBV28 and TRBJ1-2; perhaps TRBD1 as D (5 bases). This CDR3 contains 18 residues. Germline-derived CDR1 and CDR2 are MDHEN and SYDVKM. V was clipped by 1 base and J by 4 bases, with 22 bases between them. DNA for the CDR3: TGTGCCAGCAGTTTATTCGGCCGCGGGGGGAAAGGAGGCTATGGCTACACCTTC. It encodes CASSLFGRGGKGGYGYTF.

CDR3 loop: CASSLGDRGFNQPQHF. DNA for the CDR3: TGCGCCAGCAGCTTGGGGGACAGGGGATTCAATCAGCCCCAGCATTTT. The chain employs TRBV5-1 and TRBJ1-5, with 10 bases that match TRBD1. This CDR3 has 16 amino acids. The ends lost 0 bases at V and 3 bases at J; junction bases unmatched: 3. The germline gives CDR1 SGHRS, CDR2 YFSETQ.

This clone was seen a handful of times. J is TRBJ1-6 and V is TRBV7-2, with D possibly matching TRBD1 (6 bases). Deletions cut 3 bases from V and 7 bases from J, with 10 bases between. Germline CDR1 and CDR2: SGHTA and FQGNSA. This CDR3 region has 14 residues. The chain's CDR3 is CASSFGQRNSPLHF. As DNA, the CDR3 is TGTGCCAGCAGCTTCGGACAGAGAAATTCACCCCTCCACTTT.